This record covers a single T cell receptor (beta chain). Its cognate antigen is unknown. These data originate in a study of T cell responses to AZD1222 COVID-19 vaccine. Study conclusions and caveats: Donors were chiefly white British, with a greater number of females, and clonal diversity was perhaps underestimated. Following two doses of AZD1222, Spike-specific TCR breadth and depth rose. Recipients of AZD1222 seropositive at baseline numbered only 5 to 7.

TCRdb keeps only in-frame clones here, not all; method: immunoSEQ multiplex PCR. The sample shows roughly 200,000 clones, 80% to 95% of them seen only once. This CDR3 spans 14 amino acids. Germline CDR1 and CDR2: SNHLY and FYNNEI. V was clipped by 8 bases and J by 4 bases, with 17 bases between them. Pooling of second doses given at about 4 or about 12 weeks was done. V and J are TRBV2 and TRBJ1-1; D is perhaps TRBD1 (5 bases). Here the sequenced sample was peripheral blood, taken 28 days after the second AZD1222 dose. This TCR was sampled from an adult who received the AZD1222 COVID-19 vaccine. CDR3 in amino acids: CASLIRVLGTEAFF. DNA for the CDR3: TGTGCCAGCCTTATCAGGGTGTTGGGCACTGAAGCTTTCTTT.